The 5 T cell receptor beta chains below all came from one sample that was sequenced in a study of neurological immune-mediated disorders. TCRdb ran MiXCR on the 5' RACE reads and lists one entry per CDR3 protein. The sample lists tens of thousands of distinct CDR3 sequences, 13% to 15% seen once, with roughly 27% in the top ten. Material for sequencing was PBMCs. The receptors come from a woman aged 45-65 years with HTLV-1-associated myelopathy (HAM/TSP).

This clonotype was observed many times. The gene calls are TRBV24-1 and TRBJ2-3; tentatively, D is TRBD2 (5 bases). Germline V lookup: CDR1 KGHDR, CDR2 SFDVKD. The CDR3 sequence is 14 residues long. The ends were cut back, 3 bases at V and 2 bases at J, with 8 bases in the middle. The CDR3 loop is CATSDARDTDTQYF. DNA for the CDR3: TGTGCCACCAGTGATGCCCGGGACACAGATACGCAGTATTTT.

This clonotype was recorded many times. The chain employs TRBV7-2 and TRBJ2-3, with D perhaps TRBD2 (6 bases). CDR3 length: 12 residues. The V end lost 5 bases, the J end lost 6 bases, and 9 bases lay between the germline ends. The germline V gene encodes CDR1 SGHTA and CDR2 FQGNSA. CDR3 in amino acids: CASSGSGDTQYF. CDR3 bases: TGTGCCAGCAGCGGTAGCGGTGATACGCAGTATTTT.

This clonotype was counted ten times or more. This chain joins TRBV7-2 and TRBJ1-3, with D maybe TRBD1 (6 bases). Trimming shortened V by 1 base and J by 9 bases, and 16 bases separated the two germline ends. The CDR3 extends over 15 amino acids. Germline CDR1 and CDR2: SGHTA and FQGNSA. The CDR3 here is CASSLGTGSPPTIYF. The CDR3 DNA is TGTGCCAGCAGCTTAGGTACAGGGAGTCCTCCCACCATATATTTT.

This clonotype came up many times. This chain joins TRBV7-2 and TRBJ1-1, with TRBD1 matching 7 bases. The germline V gene has CDR1 SGHTA and CDR2 FQGNSA. The CDR3 runs 11 residues. J lost 14 bases, V lost 1 base, and 4 bases had no gene match. The CDR3 reads CASSLGQGGFF. CDR3 nucleotides: TGTGCCAGCAGCTTAGGGCAGGGGGGGTTCTTT.

This clonotype has ten or more counts. In DNA form, the CDR3 reads TGTGCCAGCAGTTCGCTCGGGGGCAGTTTGACTGAAGCTTTCTTT. Translated, it gives CASSSLGGSLTEAFF. The J gene is TRBJ1-1, the V gene TRBV27, with D perhaps TRBD1 (6 bases). This CDR3 spans 15 amino acids. Germline CDR1 MNHEY, CDR2 SMNVEV (reference sequence). The V and J ends lost 4 bases and 5 bases respectively, with 17 bases between them.